Shown below are 10 T cell receptor beta chains from a single sample sequenced in a study of T cell changes during pregnancy in multiple sclerosis. The method was immunoSEQ multiplex PCR; TCRdb's version includes in-frame clones alone and lacks a portion of them. The sample has some 60,000 clones, more than 85% seen once; the top ten hold roughly 0.4%. Sequencing used CD4+ T cells from peripheral blood mononuclear cells, obtained in the third trimester of pregnancy. The source is a female donor with multiple sclerosis, enrolled in a pregnancy study.

This chain uses TRBV19 with TRBJ1-2; D might be TRBD1 (5 bases). The length of the CDR3 is 14 residues. CDR1 is LNHDA and CDR2 is SQIVND in the germline V gene (reference sequence). With 6 bases removed from V and 5 bases from J, the gap between germline ends came to 16 bases. The CDR3: CASRPLDTPYGYTF. CDR3 DNA: TGTGCCAGTAGACCCCTGGACACTCCGTATGGCTACACCTTC.

This chain connects TRBV30 to TRBJ1-2; no definite D call. This CDR3 comprises 14 residues. V shed 1 base and J shed 0 bases, with 9 bases lying between them. Germline CDR1 reads GTSNPN; CDR2 reads SVGIG (reference sequence). In nucleotides, the CDR3 is TGTGCCTGGAGTGGCAGGTTAGCTAACTATGGCTACACCTTC. Its translation: CAWSGRLANYGYTF.

The rearrangement joins TRBV28 to TRBJ1-2, with D hard to call. The V gene lost 5 bases and the J gene lost 4 bases, with 14 bases spanning the gap. CDR1 is MDHEN, CDR2 SYDVKM, per germline. This CDR3 has 14 residues. The CDR3 sequence: CASSPIAEGYGYTF. The CDR3 bases are TGTGCCAGCAGTCCAATAGCGGAAGGCTATGGCTACACCTTC.

The genes are TRBV7-2 and TRBJ2-1, with D possibly being TRBD2 (6 bases). V lost 2 bases, J lost 2 bases, and 13 bases lay in between. This CDR3 is 16 amino acids long. Germline V gene sequence: CDR1 SGHTA, CDR2 FQGNSA. CDR3 amino acids: CASSLQPGDTYNEQFF. In DNA form, the CDR3 reads TGTGCCAGCAGCTTACAGCCGGGAGACACCTACAATGAGCAGTTCTTC.

The chain uses TRBV30 and TRBJ1-1; the match to TRBD1 covers 8 bases. Trimming removed 1 base from V and 4 bases from J; junction bases left unmatched: 8. This CDR3 comprises 15 residues. Germline V CDR1 and CDR2: GTSNPN, SVGIG (reference sequence). CDR3 coding DNA: TGTGCCTGGAGTGGGGACAGGATGCTACGCACTGAAGCTTTCTTT. As protein: CAWSGDRMLRTEAFF.

The chain carries TRBV5-4 and TRBJ2-7; 10 nucleotides agree with TRBD1. This CDR3 contains 17 residues. V dropped 4 bases and J dropped 2; count of bases not matched to a gene: 12. In germline, CDR1 is SGHNT, CDR2 YYREEE (reference sequence). The DNA of the CDR3 is TGTGCCAGCAGCCCGGACAGGGGGGGGTTGGTGACCTACGAGCAGTACTTC. It specifies CASSPDRGGLVTYEQYF.

The chain couples TRBV7-9 to TRBJ1-2, with D perhaps TRBD1 (6 bases). The V end was cut by 2 bases, the J end by 2 bases, with 9 bases between. Germline assignment: CDR1 SEHNR and CDR2 FQNEAQ (reference sequence). The CDR3 extends over 14 amino acids. The chain's CDR3 is CASSLSGVNYGYTF. The CDR3 nucleotides read TGTGCCAGCAGCTTATCAGGGGTGAACTATGGCTACACCTTC. Supplemented by reference TRBV7-9 and TRBJ1-2, the full variable domain reads DTGVSQNPRHKITKRGQNVTFRCDPISEHNRLYWYRQTLGQGPEFLTYFQNEAQLEKSRLLSDRFSAERPKGSFSTLEIQRTEQGDSAMYLCASSLSGVNYGYTFGSGTRLTVV.

The chain uses TRBV19 and TRBJ2-3; D unclear. The length of the CDR3 is 13 residues. The germline CDR1 and CDR2 sequences are LNHDA and SQIVND (reference sequence). The V end was cut by 6 bases, the J end by 5 bases, with 12 bases between. The CDR3 DNA reads TGTGCCAGTAGGTGGCCTGGTGGAGATACGCAGTATTTT. Protein product: CASRWPGGDTQYF.

The rearrangement links TRBV18 to TRBJ2-5, with TRBD2 matching 8 bases. Germline lookup yields CDR1 KGHSH and CDR2 LQKENI. The CDR3 is made up of 16 amino acids. Trimming cost V 2 bases and J 2 bases; bases outside gene matches: 7. DNA of the CDR3: TGTGCCAGCTCACCAATGGCGGGAGGAGTTCAAGAGACCCAGTACTTC. Its protein is CASSPMAGGVQETQYF. Full variable domain (missing parts from reference TRBV18 and TRBJ2-5): NAGVMQNPRHLVRRRGQEARLRCSPMKGHSHVYWYRQLPEEGLKFMVYLQKENIIDESGMPKERFSAEFPKEGPSILRIQQVVRGDSAAYFCASSPMAGGVQETQYFGPGTRLLVL.

The chain recombines TRBV15 with TRBJ1-2; 11 nucleotides agree with TRBD1. The V gene's germline CDR1 is LNHNV and CDR2 YYDKDF (reference sequence). The CDR3 covers 19 residues. The ends lost 3 bases at V and 4 bases at J; junction bases unmatched: 16. The CDR3 sequence is CATSRTGTGGDKGGYGYTF. As DNA, the CDR3 is TGTGCCACCAGCAGGACCGGGACAGGGGGTGATAAAGGGGGCTATGGCTACACCTTC. The entire variable domain, with the rest obtained from reference TRBV15 and TRBJ1-2, is as follows: DAMVIQNPRYQVTQFGKPVTLSCSQTLNHNVMYWYQQKSSQAPKLLFHYYDKDFNNEADTPDNFQSRRPNTSFCFLDIRSPGLGDTAMYLCATSRTGTGGDKGGYGYTFGSGTRLTVV.